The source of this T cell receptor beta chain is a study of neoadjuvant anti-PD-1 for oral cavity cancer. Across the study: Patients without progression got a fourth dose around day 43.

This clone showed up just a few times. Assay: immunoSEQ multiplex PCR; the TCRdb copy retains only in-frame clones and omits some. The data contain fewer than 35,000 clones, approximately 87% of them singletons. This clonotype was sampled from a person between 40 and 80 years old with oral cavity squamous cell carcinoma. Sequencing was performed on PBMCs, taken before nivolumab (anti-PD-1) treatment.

The CDR3 protein is CASRPGLNNQPQHF. The DNA of the CDR3 is TGTGCCAGCAGACCGGGACTGAATAATCAGCCCCAGCATTTT. The chain carries TRBV2 and TRBJ1-5, with D perhaps matching TRBD1 (5 bases). Germline V gene sequence: CDR1 SNHLY, CDR2 FYNNEI. V lost 6 bases and J lost 4, with 13 bases in between. The CDR3 length is 14 residues.